This T cell receptor (beta chain) was observed in a study of blood T cell repertoires in COVID-19. Losses at the gene ends were 2 bases for V and 2 bases for J; bases not matched to a gene: 5. The CDR3 spans 15 residues. Germline V gene lookup returns CDR1 SGDLS and CDR2 YYNGEE. Per the original methods: How many nucleated cells were present was estimated from reference gene primer amplification. Here immunoSEQ multiplex PCR was the method, and the copy in TCRdb shows in-frame clones only, minus some. That table supplies the V and J calls and clone size; D and trimming were determined from the DNA. The sample consists of 110,000 to 150,000 clones, around 80% of them appearing once.

V gene TRBV9 combines with J gene TRBJ2-5; 8 bases map to TRBD1. Sequenced: PBMCs or T cells enriched from blood (not recorded which). This clonotype originated in a woman in her forties or fifties who had recovered from COVID-19. The CDR3 reads CASSVGQVEQETQYF. The CDR3 nucleotides read TGTGCCAGCAGCGTGGGACAGGTGGAACAAGAGACCCAGTACTTC.